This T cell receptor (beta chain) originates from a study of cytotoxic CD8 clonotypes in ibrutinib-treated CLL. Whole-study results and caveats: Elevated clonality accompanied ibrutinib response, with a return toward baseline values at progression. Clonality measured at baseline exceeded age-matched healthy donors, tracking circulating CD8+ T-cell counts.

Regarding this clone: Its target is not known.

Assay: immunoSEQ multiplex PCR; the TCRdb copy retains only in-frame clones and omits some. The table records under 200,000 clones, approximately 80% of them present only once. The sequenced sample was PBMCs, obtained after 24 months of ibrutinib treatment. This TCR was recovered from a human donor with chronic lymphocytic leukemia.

CDR3 nucleotide sequence: TGTGCCAGCAGTTTTCTGGGGTCGAACACCGGGGAGCTGTTTTTT. Protein: CASSFLGSNTGELFF. V and J are TRBV28 and TRBJ2-2, with D unresolved. CDR3 length: 15 amino acids. CDR1 is MDHEN and CDR2 is SYDVKM in the germline V gene. Trimming pared 3 bases from V and 0 bases from J, leaving 8 bases between. Drawing the rest from reference TRBV28 and TRBJ2-2, the complete variable domain is DVKVTQSSRYLVKRTGEKVFLECVQDMDHENMFWYRQDPGLGLRLIYFSYDVKMKEKGDIPEGYSVSREKKERFSLILESASTNQTSMYLCASSFLGSNTGELFFGEGSRLTVL.